This TCR beta chain was obtained from a study of T cell repertoires in cytomegalovirus infection. Study as a whole: TCR beta signatures that were public indicated CMV infection and matching HLA type.

V was shortened by 4 bases and J by 7 bases, with 14 bases between the two germline ends. This CDR3 comprises 15 residues. Germline V gene data show CDR1 as SEHNR and CDR2 as FQNEAQ (reference sequence). For this clonotype: What it binds is not known.

Overall study results and limits: The study identified carriers of CMV plus the relevant HLA from cumulative public TCR beta family frequency. The study found HLA-C-restricted CMV-specific TCR beta clonotypes dominating the ex vivo response.

TCRdb ran MiXCR on the reads and lists one entry per CDR3 protein. The repertoire has some 700,000 distinct CDR3 sequences, approximately 34% of them found once; the top ten carry around 3%. The rearrangement links TRBV7-9 to TRBJ1-6; D unresolved. Specimen: PBMCs. This receptor was obtained from a human donor in good health (CMV status not recorded). Some clones in this sample may be carry-over from other donors' samples. CDR3 loop: CASSSVETANSPLHF. The CDR3 bases are TGTGCCAGCAGCTCCGTCGAGACGGCCAATTCACCCCTCCACTTT.